The 11 T cell receptor beta chains below were found in one sample sequenced in a study of blood T cell repertoires in COVID-19. Using immunoSEQ multiplex PCR, the repertoire was profiled, and TCRdb retains in-frame clones only, with some absent. This sample yields hundreds of thousands of clones, of which approximately 90% are seen a single time; 0.2% to 0.3% belongs to the top ten. The sequencing input was peripheral blood. These receptors originate from a woman younger than 30 with acute or convalescent COVID-19.

There are a few counts of this clone. The DNA for the CDR3 is TGTGCCAGCAGCGGAGGACAGTACACTGAAGCTTTCTTT. It is translated as CASSGGQYTEAFF. The V and J genes are TRBV5-4 and TRBJ1-1, with D maybe TRBD1 (6 bases). The CDR3 covers 13 residues. V lost 4 bases to trimming and J lost 3 bases, with 10 bases between them. CDR1 is SGHNT, CDR2 YYREEE, per germline (reference sequence).

V usage is TRBV30 and J usage is TRBJ1-1, with D maybe TRBD1 (5 bases). The CDR3 consists of 13 residues. Germline V lookup: CDR1 GTSNPN, CDR2 SVGIG (reference sequence). Trimming took off 0 bases at V and 5 bases at J, with 10 bases between the two ends. The CDR3 coding sequence is TGTGCCTGGAGTGTAATTTCAGGGACTGAAGCTTTCTTT. It encodes CAWSVISGTEAFF. Looking up the rest from reference TRBV30 and TRBJ1-1 gives the full variable domain: SQTIHQWPATLVQPVGSPLSLECTVEGTSNPNLYWYRQAAGRGLQLLFYSVGIGQISSEVPQNLSASRPQDRQFILSSKKLLLSDSGFYLCAWSVISGTEAFFGQGTRLTVV.

The chain recombines TRBV19 with TRBJ1-5; D might be TRBD1 (6 bases). Looked up from germline, CDR1 is LNHDA and CDR2 is SQIVND (reference sequence). V dropped 4 bases and J dropped 4 bases, with 17 bases sitting between them. The CDR3 covers 16 residues. DNA of the CDR3: TGTGCCAGTAGTACCCGGGACAACAATCCGAATCAGCCCCAGCATTTT. Translating it yields CASSTRDNNPNQPQHF.

The chain links TRBV2 to TRBJ2-7; 7 bases line up with TRBD1. J gave up 6 bases and V 8 bases, and 7 bases lay outside the gene matches. The germline V gene encodes CDR1 SNHLY and CDR2 FYNNEI. The CDR3 runs to 12 residues. The CDR3 DNA sequence: TGTGCCAGCGACCAGGGGGTGGGCGAGCAGTACTTC. Translation: CASDQGVGEQYF.

V is TRBV13 and J is TRBJ1-2, with TRBD1 as a possible D gene (5 bases). The CDR3 consists of 14 residues. CDR1 PRHDT and CDR2 FYEKMQ come from the germline V gene (reference sequence). Between the trimmed V and J ends, which lost 0 bases and 6 bases, there was a span of 11 bases. The chain's CDR3 is CASSLGAGQDGYTF. CDR3 bases: TGTGCCAGCAGCTTAGGTGCGGGGCAGGATGGCTACACCTTC.

Only one count was recorded for this clone. The rearrangement uses TRBV3-1 (or the pseudogene TRBV3-2) and TRBJ1-6; TRBD1 might be the D (6 bases). Deletions cut 1 base from V and 9 bases from J, with 16 bases between. There are 16 residues in the CDR3. The germline V gene has CDR1 LGHDT and CDR2 YNNKEL (reference sequence). The CDR3 region has the DNA TGTGCCAGCAGCCAAGGACAGGCGGCCGGAGGTTCACCCCTCCACTTT. This codes for CASSQGQAAGGSPLHF.

This clone showed up just a few times. Other DNA sequences in this specimen translate into the identical CDR3. This rearrangement joins TRBV12-3 or TRBV12-4 to TRBJ1-2; TRBD1 might be the D (5 bases). V lost 8 bases and J lost 4, with 11 bases in between. This CDR3 has 12 residues. DNA of the CDR3: TGTGCCAGCTCTAGGGGCTTCTATGGCTACACCTTC. Translated: CASSRGFYGYTF.

The chain recombines TRBV6-5 with TRBJ1-2, with TRBD1 identical over 9 bases. The CDR3 spans 12 residues. The ends lost 6 bases at V and 7 bases at J; junction bases unmatched: 3. Germline V lookup: CDR1 MNHEY, CDR2 SVGAGI. CDR3 coding DNA: TGTGCCAGCAGCACAGGGGGCTTTGGCTACACCTTC. Translation gives CASSTGGFGYTF.

CDR3 nucleotides: TGCGCCAGCAGCGTCGGGGGGAACGGCAATCAGCCCCAGCATTTT. Translated, it gives CASSVGGNGNQPQHF. The rearrangement uses TRBV4-1 and TRBJ1-5; tentative D call: TRBD1 (5 bases). V lost 5 bases, J lost 2 bases, and 13 bases lay in between. The CDR3 totals 15 residues. CDR1 is MGHRA, CDR2 YSYEKL, per germline.

The CDR3: CAISESRSPLHF. CDR3 nucleotides: TGTGCCATCAGTGAGTCGAGATCACCCCTCCACTTT. V usage is TRBV10-3 and J usage is TRBJ1-6, with unresolved D. Trimming removed 0 bases at V and 10 bases at J, with 4 bases between. The CDR3 totals 12 residues. The germline V gene encodes CDR1 ENHRY and CDR2 SYGVKD.

The CDR3 here is CASTQGRVYGYTF. CDR3 coding DNA: TGTGCCAGCACCCAGGGCAGGGTCTATGGCTACACCTTC. The chain recombines TRBV11-2 with TRBJ1-2, with a possible D match to TRBD1 (5 bases). The CDR3 covers 13 residues. CDR1 is SGHAT, CDR2 FQNNGV, per germline. V lost 7 bases, J lost 4 bases, and 13 bases lay in between.